These T cell receptor beta chains were read from a single sample in a study of regulatory dendritic cells for organ transplantation. The repertoire was sequenced with immunoSEQ multiplex PCR; TCRdb's copy has only in-frame clones and lacks some. There are some 12,000 clones in the sample; 74% occur only once, and 0.6% to 0.65% lies in the top ten. For these TCRs, the target antigens are not known. What was sequenced was naive CD4+ T cells from blood cultured with regulatory dendritic cells. The receptors stem from a human donor in good health. Both conserved end residues are part of each CDR3. A D gene is named only where the DNA matches it firmly. Clone size is shown for a subset of rows, as once, few, many or a class of expanded clone.

>TRBV27|TRBJ1-5|.|.
CASSLLSPPGSQPQHF
TGTGCCAGCAGTCTCCTCAGTCCGCCGGGGAGCCAGCCCCAGCATTTT
>TRBV9|TRBJ1-1|TRBD1|few
CASSRQGTGEAFF
TGTGCCAGCAGCAGACAGGGGACGGGTGAAGCTTTCTTT
>TRBV5-4|TRBJ1-6|.|.
CASSQNRPGDNSPLHF
TGTGCCAGCAGCCAGAACCGTCCGGGGGATAATTCACCCCTCCACTTT
>TRBV7-9|TRBJ2-2|TRBD1|.
CASSTDRGATGELFF
TGTGCCAGCAGCACGGACAGGGGTGCCACCGGGGAGCTGTTTTTT
>TRBV6-5|TRBJ1-5|.|.
CASSYGTVGSNQPQHF
TGTGCCAGCAGTTACGGGACTGTTGGGAGCAATCAGCCCCAGCATTTT
>TRBV9|TRBJ1-5|.|.
CASNREGPNQPQHF
TGTGCCAGCAACCGCGAGGGTCCCAATCAGCCCCAGCATTTT
>TRBV5-4|TRBJ1-6|.|.
CASRQGGPINSPLHF
TGTGCCAGCAGACAAGGGGGACCGATTAATTCACCCCTCCACTTT
>TRBV7-9|TRBJ2-7|.|.
CASSLLGAGEQYF
TGTGCCAGCAGCTTATTAGGGGCCGGCGAGCAGTACTTC
>TRBV5-4|TRBJ1-4|.|few
CASSVGGATNEKLFF
TGTGCCAGCAGCGTGGGGGGAGCAACTAATGAAAAACTGTTTTTT
>TRBV19|TRBJ2-4|.|.
CASSMTGEVNIQYF
TGTGCCAGTAGTATGACTGGGGAGGTAAACATTCAGTACTTC
>TRBV19|TRBJ2-3|TRBD2|.
CASSLLAGVSTDTQYF
TGTGCCAGTAGTCTTCTAGCGGGGGTGAGCACAGATACGCAGTATTTT
>TRBV5-1|TRBJ1-6|TRBD1|few
CASSLGTGGNSPLHF
TGCGCCAGCAGCTTGGGGACAGGGGGAAATTCACCCCTCCACTTT
>TRBV4-2|TRBJ1-1|TRBD1|.
CASSQDSSNRGNTEAFF
TGTGCCAGCAGCCAAGATTCTTCTAACAGGGGTAACACTGAAGCTTTCTTT
>TRBV6-4|TRBJ2-1|TRBD2|.
CASSVLAGGHEQFF
TGTGCCAGCAGTGTTCTAGCGGGGGGGCACGAGCAGTTCTTC
>TRBV11-3|TRBJ2-5|.|.
CASSRRVDPETQYF
TGTGCCAGCAGCCGGAGGGTGGACCCCGAGACCCAGTACTTC
>TRBV7-7|TRBJ2-3|TRBD2|.
CASSRLAGGPDTQYF
TGTGCCAGCAGCCGACTAGCGGGGGGGCCAGATACGCAGTATTTT
>TRBV7-7|TRBJ2-3|TRBD1|.
CASSFDRADTQYF
TGTGCTAGCAGCTTCGACAGGGCTGATACGCAGTATTTT
>TRBV5-5|TRBJ1-1|.|.
CASSLFSVLF
TGTGCCAGCAGCTTGTTTAGTGTCCTCTTT
>TRBV2|TRBJ1-2|.|.
CASRETVGYGYTF
TGTGCCAGCAGAGAGACAGTTGGCTATGGCTACACCTTC
>TRBV5-4|TRBJ2-7|.|once
CASRPGTGVSEQYF
TGTGCCAGCAGACCCGGGACTGGTGTTTCCGAGCAGTACTTC
>TRBV6-6|TRBJ1-5|TRBD1|once
CASTPQGGDQPQHF
TGTGCCAGCACCCCCCAGGGGGGTGATCAGCCCCAGCATTTT
>TRBV2|TRBJ1-1|.|few
CASRDMAKEAFF
TGTGCCAGTCGGGACATGGCGAAGGAAGCTTTCTTT
>TRBV5-1|TRBJ1-1|.|.
CASTKSRQAMNTEAFF
TGCGCCAGCACCAAGAGCCGACAGGCCATGAACACTGAAGCTTTCTTT
>TRBV6-4|TRBJ1-5|.|.
CASNLGTLSNQPQHF
TGTGCCAGCAACCTCGGGACACTTAGCAATCAGCCCCAGCATTTT
>TRBV5-5|TRBJ1-4|TRBD1|.
CASSSGTGEKLFF
TGTGCCAGCAGCTCAGGGACAGGGGAAAAACTGTTTTTT
>TRBV2|TRBJ1-1|.|.
CASSVLGQNTEAFF
TGTGCCAGCAGCGTACTAGGGCAGAACACTGAAGCTTTCTTT
>TRBV5-1|TRBJ1-6|.|.
CASSSGQLGSPLHF
TGCGCCAGCAGCTCCGGACAGTTAGGCTCACCCCTCCACTTT
>TRBV19|TRBJ1-6|.|once
CASSIVVRGNSPLHF
TGTGCCAGTAGTATTGTGGTCAGGGGCAATTCACCCCTCCACTTT
>TRBV19|TRBJ2-1|.|.
CASSIQSSRSSEQFF
TGTGCCAGTAGTATTCAGTCTAGCAGGAGTAGTGAGCAGTTCTTC
>TRBV5-1|TRBJ1-6|TRBD1|.
CASSLHSDRKNNSPLHF
TGCGCCAGCAGCTTGCACTCGGACAGGAAGAATAATTCACCCCTCCACTTT
>TRBV7-2|TRBJ1-2|TRBD1|few
CASRTQQGARYGYTF
TGTGCCAGCAGAACACAGCAGGGGGCGCGCTATGGCTACACCTTC
>TRBV6-1|TRBJ1-5|.|.
CASRGGANQPQHF
TGTGCCAGCAGGGGGGGGGCCAATCAGCCCCAGCATTTT
>TRBV9|TRBJ2-2|TRBD2|.
CASNSHGTSAGELFF
TGTGCCAGCAACAGCCATGGGACTAGCGCCGGGGAGCTGTTTTTT
>TRBV19|TRBJ2-1|.|.
CASTLRAGYEQFF
TGTGCCAGTACCCTTAGGGCAGGGTATGAGCAGTTCTTC
>TRBV19|TRBJ2-2|TRBD1|.
CASSNDGTVNTGELFF
TGTGCCAGTAGCAACGATGGGACAGTAAACACCGGGGAGCTGTTTTTT
>TRBV18|TRBJ2-5|TRBD1|.
CASSPRQGQETQYF
TGTGCCAGCTCACCGCGACAGGGCCAAGAGACCCAGTACTTC
>TRBV18|TRBJ1-5|.|.
CASSDRYQPQHF
TGTGCCAGCTCAGACAGGTATCAGCCCCAGCATTTT
>TRBV6-5|TRBJ1-5|TRBD1|few
CASSRGQGGNQPQHF
TGTGCCAGCAGTAGGGGACAGGGCGGTAATCAGCCCCAGCATTTT
>TRBV19|TRBJ1-2|TRBD1|.
CASSKDRYYGYTF
TGTGCCAGTAGTAAGGACAGGTACTATGGCTACACCTTC
>TRBV5-1|TRBJ2-2|.|.
CASSLGTLADTGELFF
TGCGCCAGCAGCTTGGGCACCCTGGCGGACACCGGGGAGCTGTTTTTT
>TRBV6-5|TRBJ1-5|.|few
CASGRTVGQPQHF
TGTGCCAGCGGGCGGACAGTGGGTCAGCCCCAGCATTTT
>TRBV18|TRBJ2-7|.|.
CASSTRTDYEQYF
TGTGCCAGCTCAACTCGGACAGACTACGAGCAGTACTTC
>TRBV18|TRBJ1-5|TRBD1|.
CASSPSLGDRGNQPQHF
TGTGCCAGCTCACCGTCCCTTGGCGACAGGGGGAATCAGCCCCAGCATTTT
>TRBV5-6|TRBJ2-7|.|.
CASSRQVPEQYF
TGTGCCAGCAGCCGACAGGTTCCCGAGCAGTACTTC